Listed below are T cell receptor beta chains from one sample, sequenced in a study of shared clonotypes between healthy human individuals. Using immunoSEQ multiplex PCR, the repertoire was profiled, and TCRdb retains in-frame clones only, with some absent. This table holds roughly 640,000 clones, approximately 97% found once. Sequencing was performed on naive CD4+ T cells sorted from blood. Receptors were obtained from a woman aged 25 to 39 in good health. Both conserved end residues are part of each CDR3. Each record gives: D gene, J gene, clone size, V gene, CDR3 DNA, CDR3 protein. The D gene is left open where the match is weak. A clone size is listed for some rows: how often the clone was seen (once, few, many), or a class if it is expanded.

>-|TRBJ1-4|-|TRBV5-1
TGCGCCAGCAGCTTGGGATGGGATGAAAAACTGTTTTTT
CASSLGWDEKLFF
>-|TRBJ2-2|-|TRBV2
TGTGCCAGCAAGGGACAAATCGGGGAGCTGTTTTTT
CASKGQIGELFF
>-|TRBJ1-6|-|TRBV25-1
TGTGCCAGCAGTGCCGGGGTCCCCCTCCACTTT
CASSAGVPLHF
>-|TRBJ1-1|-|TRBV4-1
TGCGCCAGCAGCCAAGGCGCCGGAGTGAACACTGAAGCTTTCTTT
CASSQGAGVNTEAFF
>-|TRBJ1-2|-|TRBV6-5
TGTGCCAGCAGGCGGGGGGGGCAGAGCTATGGCTACACCTTC
CASRRGGQSYGYTF
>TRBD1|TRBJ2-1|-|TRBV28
TGTGCCAGCAGTACCCCGGGGACAGGGGGGCGCAATGAGCAGTTCTTC
CASSTPGTGGRNEQFF
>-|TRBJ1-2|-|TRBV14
TGTGCCAGCAGCCAAGATCCTTGGGGGCGGATGGGCGGCTACACCTTC
CASSQDPWGRMGGYTF
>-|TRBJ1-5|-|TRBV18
TGTGCCAGCTCACGAGGGCTCGGAAGCAATCAGCCCCAGCATTTT
CASSRGLGSNQPQHF
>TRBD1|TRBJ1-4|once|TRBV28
TGTGCCAGCAGTTTTTGGACAGGGGGCTCGAGGGAAAAACTGTTTTTT
CASSFWTGGSREKLFF
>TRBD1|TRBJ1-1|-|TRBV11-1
TGTGCCAGCAGCCCGGACAGGGGTTACACTGAAGCTTTCTTT
CASSPDRGYTEAFF
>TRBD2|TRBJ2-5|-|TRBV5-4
TGTGCCAGCAGTTTTGGACTAGCGGAAGAGACCCAGTACTTC
CASSFGLAEETQYF
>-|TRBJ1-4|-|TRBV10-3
TGTGCCATCAGTGAGTCGCAGGGCGAACTGTTTTTT
CAISESQGELFF
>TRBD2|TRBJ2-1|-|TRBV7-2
TGTGCCAGCAGCTTAGTTGGGACTAGCGGGTTCGATGAGCAGTTCTTC
CASSLVGTSGFDEQFF
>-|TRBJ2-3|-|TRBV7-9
TGTGCCAGCAGGTCGGGCGATACGCAGTATTTT
CASRSGDTQYF
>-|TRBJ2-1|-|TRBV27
TGTGCCAGCAGTTTGTTACAGCCGTACAATGAGCAGTTCTTC
CASSLLQPYNEQFF
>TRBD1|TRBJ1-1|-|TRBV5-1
TGCGCCAGCAGCTTGGTCGGGGGGACAGGGAAAAACACTGAAGCTTTCTTT
CASSLVGGTGKNTEAFF
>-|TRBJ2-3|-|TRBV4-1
TGCGCCAGCAGCCAAGTTGGCCGGGGGCAGGGGACAGATACGCAGTATTTT
CASSQVGRGQGTDTQYF
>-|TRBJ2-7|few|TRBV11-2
TGTGCCAGCAGCTTAGTTGCCGAGCAGTACTTC
CASSLVAEQYF
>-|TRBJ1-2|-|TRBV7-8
TGTGCCAGCAGCTTGGCAGTGGGGGGATATGGCTACACCTTC
CASSLAVGGYGYTF
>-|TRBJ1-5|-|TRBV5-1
TGCGCCAGCAGCTTCCCTGGGGGTAATCAGCCCCAGCATTTT
CASSFPGGNQPQHF
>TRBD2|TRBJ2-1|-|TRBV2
TGTGCCAGCAGTGGGCGGGAGGTCCATTACAATGAGCAGTTCTTC
CASSGREVHYNEQFF
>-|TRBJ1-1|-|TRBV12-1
TGTGCCAGCAGCTTATCACCCGGACAGGGGGCTTTCATGAACACTGAAGCTTTCTTT
CASSLSPGQGAFMNTEAFF
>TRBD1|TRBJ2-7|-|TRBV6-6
TGTGCCAGCAGTTACTTGGGACAGGGCTCCTACGAGCAGTACTTC
CASSYLGQGSYEQYF